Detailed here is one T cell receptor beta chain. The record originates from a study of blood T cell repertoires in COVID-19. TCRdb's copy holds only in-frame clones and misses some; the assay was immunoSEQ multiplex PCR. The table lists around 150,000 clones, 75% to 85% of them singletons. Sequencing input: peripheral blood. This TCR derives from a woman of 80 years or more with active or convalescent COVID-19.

The CDR3 loop reads CASSDPGQIDYGYTF. The CDR3 DNA is TGTGCCAGCAGTGATCCCGGACAGATCGACTATGGCTACACCTTC. This chain joins TRBV25-1 and TRBJ1-2; the D gene is possibly TRBD1 (6 bases). Trimming took off 3 bases at V and 3 bases at J, with 14 bases between the two ends. From germline, CDR1 is MGHDK and CDR2 SYGVNS. The CDR3 runs 15 residues.